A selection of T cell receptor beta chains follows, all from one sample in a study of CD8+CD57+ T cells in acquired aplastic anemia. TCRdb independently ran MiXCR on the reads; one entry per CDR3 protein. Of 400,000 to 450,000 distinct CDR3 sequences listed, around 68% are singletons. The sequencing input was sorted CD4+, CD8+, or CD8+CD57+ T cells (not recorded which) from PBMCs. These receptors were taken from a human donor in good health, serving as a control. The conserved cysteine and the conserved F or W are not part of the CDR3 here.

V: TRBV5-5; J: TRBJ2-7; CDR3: ASRAGGSYWEQY
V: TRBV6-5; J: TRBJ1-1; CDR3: ASSYSIDAEAF
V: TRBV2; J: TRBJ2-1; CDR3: ASRREVNNEQF
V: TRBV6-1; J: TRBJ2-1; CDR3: ASIKGQGASDEQF
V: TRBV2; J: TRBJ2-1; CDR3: ASSVFGGSNEQF
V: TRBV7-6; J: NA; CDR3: ASSLEARGSTGEQH
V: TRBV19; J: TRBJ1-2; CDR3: ASTPGRDLGHYT
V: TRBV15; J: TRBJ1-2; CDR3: ATSRGGTSYGYT
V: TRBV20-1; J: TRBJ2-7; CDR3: SAKDEAQASYEQY
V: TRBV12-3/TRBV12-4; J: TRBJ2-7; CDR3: ASSLTGQGSYEQY
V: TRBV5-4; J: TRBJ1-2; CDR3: ASSAHKGAGGYT
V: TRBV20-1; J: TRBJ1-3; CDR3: SAREGPGNTIY
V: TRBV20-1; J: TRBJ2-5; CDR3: SARDEVTQY
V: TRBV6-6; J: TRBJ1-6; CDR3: ASRWDRNSPLH
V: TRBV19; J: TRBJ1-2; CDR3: ASSIPPGRRPNYGYT
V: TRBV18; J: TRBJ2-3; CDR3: ASSPRTSGGLDTQY
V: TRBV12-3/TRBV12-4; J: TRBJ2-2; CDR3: ASSLGQETGELF
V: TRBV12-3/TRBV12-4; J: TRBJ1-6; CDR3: ASTSGLSLH
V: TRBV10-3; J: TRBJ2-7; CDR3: AISEPRGKGYEQY
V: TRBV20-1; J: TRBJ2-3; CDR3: KAGGNTQY
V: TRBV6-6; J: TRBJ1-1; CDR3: ASSSTVEAF
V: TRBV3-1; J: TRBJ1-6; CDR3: ASSTYRNSPLH
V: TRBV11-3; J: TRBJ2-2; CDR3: ASSRGGNTGELF
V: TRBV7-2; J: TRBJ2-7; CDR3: ASSPRDLGKVLAQDPYEQY
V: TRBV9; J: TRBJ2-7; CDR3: ASSLGREIVYEQY
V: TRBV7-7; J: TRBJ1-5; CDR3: ASGSGMSPHEH
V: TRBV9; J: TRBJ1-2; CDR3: ASRVGGQGYYGYT
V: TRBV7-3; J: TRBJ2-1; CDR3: ASSQTWASPLHFF
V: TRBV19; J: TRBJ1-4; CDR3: ASSRTWGDEKLF
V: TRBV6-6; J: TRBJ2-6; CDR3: ASTNSRSGANVLT
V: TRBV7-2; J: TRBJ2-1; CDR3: ASSFPPTRASFRF
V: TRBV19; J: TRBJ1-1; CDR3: ASSKTGGSNTEAF
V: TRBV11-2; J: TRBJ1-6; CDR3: ASSADRDSRHNSPLH
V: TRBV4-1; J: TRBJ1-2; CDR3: ATSRERVNYGYT
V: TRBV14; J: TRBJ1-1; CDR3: ASSQGPGRNTEAF
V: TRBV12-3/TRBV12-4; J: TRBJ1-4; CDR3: ASSFAQDSSAEKLF
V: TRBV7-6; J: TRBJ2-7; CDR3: ASSLVGNEQTGGYEQY
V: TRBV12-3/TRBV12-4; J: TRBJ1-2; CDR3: ASILGDRGTRT
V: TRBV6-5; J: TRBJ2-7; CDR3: ASTRGGTSYEQY
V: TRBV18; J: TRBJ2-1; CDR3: ASSPKTRDEQF
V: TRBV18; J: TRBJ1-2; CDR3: ASSQDIANYGYT
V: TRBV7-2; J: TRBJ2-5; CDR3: ASSSGLKGETQY
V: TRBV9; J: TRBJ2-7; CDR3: ASSAGRPNTEEH
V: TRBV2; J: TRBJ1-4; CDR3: ASSPERGPADMF
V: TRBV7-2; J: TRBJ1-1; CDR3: ASSGVSNSPLHF
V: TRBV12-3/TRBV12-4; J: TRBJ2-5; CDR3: ASRVVGGPGETQY
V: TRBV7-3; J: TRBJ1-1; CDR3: ASSSTTNTEAF